The entry below describes one T cell receptor (beta chain). CDR3 length: 17 residues. Germline V lookup: CDR1 MGHRA, CDR2 YSYEKL. The trim removed 0 bases at V and 9 bases at J, leaving 10 bases unmatched. Seattle enrolled patients during active infection and tracked them longitudinally. This sample was taken from a study of blood T cell repertoires in COVID-19. This table comes from immunoSEQ multiplex PCR, and its TCRdb copy is limited to in-frame clones, with some not included. The repertoire holds tens of thousands of clones, with about four fifths as singletons. V is TRBV4-1 and J is TRBJ2-1; 11 positions match TRBD2. The specimen sequenced was peripheral blood. The TCR originated in a man aged 25 to 40 with COVID-19, enrolled during active disease. CDR3 sequence (DNA): TGCGCCAGCAGCCAAGAGGTGGGGTTAGCGGGAGGGCTTGAGCAGTTCTTC. Its protein product is CASSQEVGLAGGLEQFF.